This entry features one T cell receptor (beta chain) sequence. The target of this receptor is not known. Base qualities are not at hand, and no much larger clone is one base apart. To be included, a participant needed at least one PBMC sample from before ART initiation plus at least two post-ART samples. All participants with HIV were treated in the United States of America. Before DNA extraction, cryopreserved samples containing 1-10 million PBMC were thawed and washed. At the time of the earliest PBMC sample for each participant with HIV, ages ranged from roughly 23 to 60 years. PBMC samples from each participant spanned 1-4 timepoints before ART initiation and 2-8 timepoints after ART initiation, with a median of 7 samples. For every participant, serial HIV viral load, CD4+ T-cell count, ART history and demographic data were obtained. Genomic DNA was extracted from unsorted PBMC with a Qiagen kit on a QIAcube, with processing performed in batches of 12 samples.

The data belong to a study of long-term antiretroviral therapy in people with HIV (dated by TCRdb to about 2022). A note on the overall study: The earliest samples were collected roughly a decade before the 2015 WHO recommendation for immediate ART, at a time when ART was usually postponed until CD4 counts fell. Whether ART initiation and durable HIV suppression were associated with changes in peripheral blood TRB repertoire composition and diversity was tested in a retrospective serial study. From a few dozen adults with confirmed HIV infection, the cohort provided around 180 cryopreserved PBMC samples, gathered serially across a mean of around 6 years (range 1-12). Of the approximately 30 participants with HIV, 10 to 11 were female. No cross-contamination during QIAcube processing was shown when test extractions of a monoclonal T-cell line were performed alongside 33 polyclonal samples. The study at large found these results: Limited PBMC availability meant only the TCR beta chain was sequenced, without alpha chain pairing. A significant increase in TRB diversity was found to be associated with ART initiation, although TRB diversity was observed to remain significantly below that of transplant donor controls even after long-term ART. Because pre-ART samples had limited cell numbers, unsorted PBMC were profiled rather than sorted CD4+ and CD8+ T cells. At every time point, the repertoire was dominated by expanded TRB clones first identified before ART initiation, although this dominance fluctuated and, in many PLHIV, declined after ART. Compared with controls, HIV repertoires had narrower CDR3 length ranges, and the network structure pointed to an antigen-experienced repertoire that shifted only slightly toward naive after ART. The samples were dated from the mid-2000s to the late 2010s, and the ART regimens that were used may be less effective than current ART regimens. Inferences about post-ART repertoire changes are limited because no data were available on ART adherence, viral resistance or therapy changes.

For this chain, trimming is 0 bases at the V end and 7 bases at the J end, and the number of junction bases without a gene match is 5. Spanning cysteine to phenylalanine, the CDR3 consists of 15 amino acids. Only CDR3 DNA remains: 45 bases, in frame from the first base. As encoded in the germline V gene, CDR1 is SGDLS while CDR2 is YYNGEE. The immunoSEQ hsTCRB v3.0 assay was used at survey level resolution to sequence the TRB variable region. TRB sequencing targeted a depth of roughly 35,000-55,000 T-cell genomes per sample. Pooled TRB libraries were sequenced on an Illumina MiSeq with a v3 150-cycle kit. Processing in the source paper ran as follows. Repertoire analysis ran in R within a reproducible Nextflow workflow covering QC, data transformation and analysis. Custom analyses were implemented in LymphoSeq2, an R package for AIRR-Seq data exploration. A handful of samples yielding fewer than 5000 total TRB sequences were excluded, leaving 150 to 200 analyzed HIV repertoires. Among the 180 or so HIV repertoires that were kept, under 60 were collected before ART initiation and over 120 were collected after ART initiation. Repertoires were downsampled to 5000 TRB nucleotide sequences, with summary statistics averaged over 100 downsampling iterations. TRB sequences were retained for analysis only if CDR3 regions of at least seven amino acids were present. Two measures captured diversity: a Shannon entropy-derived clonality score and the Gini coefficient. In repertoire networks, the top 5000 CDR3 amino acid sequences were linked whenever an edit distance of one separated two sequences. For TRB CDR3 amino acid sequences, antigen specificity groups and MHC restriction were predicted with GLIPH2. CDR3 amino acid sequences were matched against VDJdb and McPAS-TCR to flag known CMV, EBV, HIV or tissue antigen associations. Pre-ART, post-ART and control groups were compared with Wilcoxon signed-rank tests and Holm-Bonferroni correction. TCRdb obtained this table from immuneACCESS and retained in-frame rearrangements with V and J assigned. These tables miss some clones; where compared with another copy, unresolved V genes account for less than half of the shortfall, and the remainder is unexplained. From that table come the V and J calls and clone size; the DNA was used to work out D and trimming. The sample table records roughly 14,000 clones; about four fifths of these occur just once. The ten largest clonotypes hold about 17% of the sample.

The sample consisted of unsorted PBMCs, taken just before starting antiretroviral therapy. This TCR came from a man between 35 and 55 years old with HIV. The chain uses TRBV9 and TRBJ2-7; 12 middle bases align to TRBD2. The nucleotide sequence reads TGTGCCAGCAGCGTAGCTAGCGGGAGGGCCGGGGAGCAGTACTTC. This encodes CASSVASGRAGEQYF.